The 25 T cell receptor beta chains given below trace back to one sample, sequenced in a study of blood T cell repertoires in COVID-19. Only in-frame clones appear in the TCRdb table, and some are missing; sequencing was by immunoSEQ multiplex PCR. The sample records approximately 300,000 clones, around 90% being singletons. Material for sequencing was peripheral blood. Receptor source: a woman aged 50 to 60 with COVID-19, enrolled during active disease.

The rearrangement joins TRBV7-3 to TRBJ1-5, with D unresolved. The CDR3 runs 13 residues. From germline, CDR1 is SGHTA and CDR2 FQGTGA. Trimming shortened V by 5 bases and J by 6 bases, and 11 bases separated the two germline ends. As DNA, the CDR3 is TGTGCCAGCAGCCGCGAGCGTTTTCAGCCCCAGCATTTT. Its protein product is CASSRERFQPQHF. The full variable domain, with the rest looked up from reference TRBV7-3 and TRBJ1-5, is GAGVSQTPSNKVTEKGKYVELRCDPISGHTALYWYRQSLGQGPEFLIYFQGTGAADDSGLPNDRFFAVRPEGSVSTLKIQRTERGDSAVYLCASSRERFQPQHFGDGTRLSIL.

The genes are TRBV9 and TRBJ2-3; 7 nucleotides align to TRBD2. The CDR3 length is 15 residues. The ends lost 4 bases at V and 0 bases at J; junction bases unmatched: 5. Germline CDR1 reads SGDLS; CDR2 reads YYNGEE. This chain's CDR3 is CASSFSAGSTDTQYF. The CDR3 coding sequence is TGTGCCAGCAGCTTTTCAGCGGGGAGCACAGATACGCAGTATTTT.

This rearrangement joins TRBV7-2 to TRBJ2-5, with 8 bases fitting TRBD2. V trimming: 5 bases; J trimming: 5 bases; junction bases outside the gene matches: 10. The CDR3 consists of 15 residues. Looked up from germline, CDR1 is SGHTA and CDR2 is FQGNSA. Here the CDR3 DNA reads TGTGCCAGCAGCGACCCGAGGCGGGAGGCCGAGACCCAGTACTTC. The encoded protein is CASSDPRREAETQYF.

This chain uses TRBV3-1 (or the pseudogene TRBV3-2) with TRBJ1-3; TRBD1 might be the D (5 bases). Trimming took off 0 bases at V and 3 bases at J, with 21 bases between the two ends. The V gene's germline CDR1 is LGHDT and CDR2 YNNKEL (reference sequence). This CDR3 is 19 amino acids long. CDR3 amino acids: CASSQERSGRTFVGNTIYF. The CDR3 DNA reads TGTGCCAGCAGCCAAGAGCGCTCAGGGAGGACTTTTGTTGGAAACACCATATATTTT.

This clone was detected only once. The chain carries TRBV5-8 and TRBJ2-5; 8 nucleotides line up with TRBD2. Germline trimming cut 4 bases from V and 0 bases from J; bases unmatched to any gene: 5. This CDR3 comprises 15 residues. Germline CDR1 is SGHTS and CDR2 is YDEGEE. This CDR3 is CASSLEREYQETQYF. The CDR3 nucleotides read TGTGCCAGCAGCCTGGAGCGGGAGTACCAAGAGACCCAGTACTTC. Based on the CDR3 plus reference TRBV5-8 and TRBJ2-5, the full variable domain is EAGVTQSPTHLIKTRGQQATLRCSPISGHTSVYWYQQALGLGLQFLLWYDEGEERNRGNFPPRFSGRQFPNYSSELNVNALELEDSALYLCASSLEREYQETQYFGPGTRLLVL.

This clone was seen just once. The sample holds other DNA sequences that translate to the same CDR3. This chain uses TRBV11-2 with TRBJ1-4, with D tentatively TRBD1 (6 bases). Trimming left V 5 bases short and J 3 bases short, with 10 bases between. The germline V gene has CDR1 SGHAT and CDR2 FQNNGV. This CDR3 is built from 14 residues. CDR3 loop: CASSQTGPNEKLFF. As DNA, the CDR3 is TGTGCCAGCAGCCAGACAGGACCTAATGAAAAACTGTTTTTT.

This clone was picked up a small number of times. The chain recombines TRBV27 with TRBJ1-2; 7 bases agree with TRBD1. Germline CDR1 reads MNHEY; CDR2 reads SMNVEV (reference sequence). The CDR3 totals 14 residues. The J segment lost 3 bases and the V segment lost 5 bases, leaving 6 bases of the junction unmatched. CDR3 protein: CASSLHRGDYGYTF. For the CDR3, the DNA is TGTGCCAGCAGTCTCCACAGGGGTGACTATGGCTACACCTTC.

The chain links TRBV5-5 to TRBJ1-1; D is uncertain. Germline V gives CDR1 SGHKS, CDR2 YYEKEE (reference sequence). Trimming pared 4 bases from V and 3 bases from J, leaving 13 bases between. The CDR3 has 14 amino acids. In DNA, the CDR3 is TGTGCCAGCAGCACCTCCGAGGGTTACACTGAAGCTTTCTTT. Its protein product is CASSTSEGYTEAFF.

The chain joins TRBV10-3 to TRBJ2-5; 7 bases are a match to TRBD1. Germline-derived CDR1 and CDR2 are ENHRY and SYGVKD. The CDR3 extends over 13 amino acids. V shed 4 bases and J 5 bases; nucleotides not matched to a gene: 4. CDR3 sequence: CAISVGGSETQYF. The CDR3 DNA reads TGTGCCATCAGTGTAGGGGGCAGTGAGACCCAGTACTTC.

This clone has a handful of counts. For the CDR3, the DNA is TGCGCCAGCACCATATTGACAGGGAGGAGTGAGCAGTTCTTC. Amino acids: CASTILTGRSEQFF. The chain joins TRBV10-2 to TRBJ2-1, with D possibly being TRBD1 (7 bases). This CDR3 is 14 amino acids long. CDR1 and CDR2 from the germline V gene are WSHSY and SAAADI. The V end lost 7 bases, the J end lost 9 bases, and 19 bases lay between the germline ends.

The V and J genes are TRBV11-3 and TRBJ2-5; 7 bases are shared with TRBD2. The J segment lost 5 bases and the V segment lost 2 bases, leaving 11 bases of the junction unmatched. The CDR3 has 16 amino acids. Germline CDR1 reads SGHNT; CDR2 reads YENEEA. As DNA, the CDR3 is TGTGCCAGCAGCTTATCGGACCTAAGGGGAGGGGAGACCCAGTACTTC. Encoded protein: CASSLSDLRGGETQYF.

This sequence joins TRBV21-1 and TRBJ1-1; TRBD1 was called by the table and not checked on the DNA. TRBV21-1 is termed a pseudogene. CDR3 length: 15 residues. This CDR3 reads CASSKWDSMNTEAFF. As DNA, the CDR3 is TGTGCCAGCAGCAAATGGGACAGCATGAACACTGAAGCTTTCTTT.

The chain couples TRBV6-5 to TRBJ2-3; 12 bases are shared with TRBD2. There are 13 residues in the CDR3. V shed 5 bases and J 8 bases; nucleotides not matched to a gene: 2. CDR1 and CDR2 from the germline V gene are MNHEY and SVGAGI. This CDR3 is CASSTLAGGTQYF. CDR3 coding DNA: TGTGCCAGCAGTACACTAGCGGGAGGTACGCAGTATTTT.

The rearrangement links TRBV7-2 to TRBJ1-1; D possibly corresponds to TRBD1 (6 bases). This CDR3 is built from 16 residues. With 7 bases removed from V and 6 bases from J, the gap between germline ends came to 24 bases. In germline, CDR1 is SGHTA, CDR2 FQGNSA. CDR3 nucleotide sequence: TGTGCCAGCACCCACCGTTCAGGGGCCCGAAGGTCTGAAGCTTTCTTT. It translates to CASTHRSGARRSEAFF.

The rearrangement joins TRBV9 to TRBJ2-3, with 13 bases that match TRBD2. V lost 4 bases, J lost 6 bases, and 8 bases stayed unmatched. From germline, CDR1 is SGDLS and CDR2 YYNGEE. This CDR3 is 16 amino acids long. The CDR3 sequence is CASSTRLAGGSDTQYF. In DNA, the CDR3 is TGTGCCAGCAGCACCAGACTAGCGGGAGGCTCGGATACGCAGTATTTT.

This chain uses TRBV11-2 with TRBJ2-2; 7 bases are shared with TRBD1. V lost 3 bases, J lost 5 bases, and 15 bases stayed unmatched. CDR1 and CDR2 (germline): SGHAT, FQNNGV. The CDR3 spans 18 residues. In nucleotides, the CDR3 is TGTGCCAGCAGCTTTCCGCGTGAGGGGGCGCGGGTAACCGGGGAGCTGTTTTTT. This translates into CASSFPREGARVTGELFF.

The chain combines TRBV19 with TRBJ1-5; a possible D gene is TRBD1 (5 bases). From germline, CDR1 is LNHDA and CDR2 SQIVND (reference sequence). Trimming shortened V by 6 bases and J by 0 bases, and 9 bases separated the two germline ends. The CDR3 is 14 amino acids. CDR3 nucleotide sequence: TGTGCCAGTAGAGAGGACACTAGCAATCAGCCCCAGCATTTT. As protein: CASREDTSNQPQHF.

This chain links TRBV19 with TRBJ1-1, with 8 positions matching TRBD1. The CDR3 contains 13 residues. V was clipped by 3 bases and J by 5 bases; unmatched bases: 2. Germline V gene lookup returns CDR1 LNHDA and CDR2 SQIVND (reference sequence). The DNA for the CDR3 is TGTGCCAGTAGTATGACAGGGGCGACTGAAGCTTTCTTT. Translation gives CASSMTGATEAFF.

This chain connects TRBV10-3 to TRBJ2-7; TRBD1 is a possible D gene (6 bases). The CDR3 has 13 amino acids. Germline-derived CDR1 and CDR2 are ENHRY and SYGVKD. The V and J ends lost 6 bases and 7 bases respectively, with 16 bases between them. CDR3 nucleotide sequence: TGTGCCATCAGGACAGGCGAGTATTTGGAGCAGTACTTC. It encodes CAIRTGEYLEQYF.

DNA for the CDR3: TGTGCCAGCAGCTTAAGGTGGTCTAGCGGTGACAATGAGCAGTTCTTC. It is translated as CASSLRWSSGDNEQFF. The chain combines TRBV11-3 with TRBJ2-1, with 7 bases matching TRBD2. The CDR3 has 16 residues. Germline assignment: CDR1 SGHNT and CDR2 YENEEA. V was clipped by 2 bases and J by 5 bases; unmatched bases: 9.

The chain combines TRBV7-2 with TRBJ1-1; D might be TRBD1 (5 bases). Trimming stripped 5 bases from V and 1 base from J, with 14 bases between. Looked up from germline, CDR1 is SGHTA and CDR2 is FQGNSA. This CDR3 spans 15 amino acids. CDR3 in amino acids: CASSTGQGPNTEAFF. For the CDR3, the DNA is TGTGCCAGCAGCACCGGACAAGGTCCGAACACTGAAGCTTTCTTT.

The chain joins TRBV27 to TRBJ1-2, with D unclear. Trimming cost V 4 bases and J 8 bases, with 17 bases left between them. Germline CDR1 reads MNHEY; CDR2 reads SMNVEV (reference sequence). This CDR3 is 14 amino acids long. The CDR3 loop reads CASSSREGRAGYTF. CDR3 sequence (DNA): TGTGCCAGCAGTTCTCGGGAGGGCCGAGCGGGCTACACCTTC.

CDR3 protein: CAWSRDLDTEAFF. Written as DNA, the CDR3 is TGTGCCTGGAGTCGCGACCTAGACACTGAAGCTTTCTTT. The chain is built from TRBV30 and TRBJ1-1; D is ambiguous. The CDR3 length is 13 residues. Trimming stripped 2 bases from V and 3 bases from J, with 10 bases between. Germline V gene sequence: CDR1 GTSNPN, CDR2 SVGIG (reference sequence).

The chain joins TRBV6-5 to TRBJ1-5, with D perhaps matching TRBD1 (6 bases). Germline V gene lookup returns CDR1 MNHEY and CDR2 SVGAGI. This CDR3 has 14 residues. Trimming removed 5 bases at V and 4 bases at J, with 12 bases between. CDR3 residues: CASSTDRLNQPQHF. The CDR3 region has the DNA TGTGCCAGCAGTACCGACAGGTTGAATCAGCCCCAGCATTTT.

This chain uses TRBV7-2 with TRBJ2-7; TRBD1 is a possible D gene (5 bases). The germline CDR1 and CDR2 sequences are SGHTA and FQGNSA. With 2 bases removed from V and 2 bases from J, the gap between germline ends came to 10 bases. The CDR3 runs to 14 residues. The CDR3 nucleotides are TGTGCCAGCAGCTTAAGGGGCCTAACCTACGAGCAGTACTTC. Translated, it gives CASSLRGLTYEQYF.